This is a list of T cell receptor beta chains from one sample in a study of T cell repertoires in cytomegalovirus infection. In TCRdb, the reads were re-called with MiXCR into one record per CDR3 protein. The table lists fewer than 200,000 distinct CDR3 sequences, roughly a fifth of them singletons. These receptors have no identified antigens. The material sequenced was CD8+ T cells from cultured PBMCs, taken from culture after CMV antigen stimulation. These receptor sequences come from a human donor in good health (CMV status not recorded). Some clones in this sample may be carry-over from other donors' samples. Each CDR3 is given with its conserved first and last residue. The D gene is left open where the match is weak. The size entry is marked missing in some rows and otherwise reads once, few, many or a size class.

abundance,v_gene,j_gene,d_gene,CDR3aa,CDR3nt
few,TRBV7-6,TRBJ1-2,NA,CASSSGTRDGYTF,TGTGCCAGCAGCTCCGGGACACGGGATGGCTACACCTTC
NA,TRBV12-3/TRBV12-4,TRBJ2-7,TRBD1,CASWTGGLNEQYF,TGTGCCAGTTGGACAGGGGGCCTCAACGAGCAGTACTTC
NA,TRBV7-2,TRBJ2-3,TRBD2,CASSLELAGKLDTQYF,TGTGCCAGCAGCTTAGAGCTAGCGGGGAAACTCGATACGCAGTATTTT
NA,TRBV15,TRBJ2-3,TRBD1,CATSLEGAGLDTQYF,TGTGCCACCAGCCTTGAGGGGGCCGGGTTAGATACGCAGTATTTT
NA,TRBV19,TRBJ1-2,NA,CASSIGRQYGYTF,TGTGCCAGTAGTATCGGACGGCAATATGGCTACACCTTC
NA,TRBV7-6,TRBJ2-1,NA,CASSLRGRAAVGEQFF,TGTGCCAGCAGCCTCCGGGGCCGAGCGGCGGTCGGTGAGCAGTTCTTC
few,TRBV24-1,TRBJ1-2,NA,CATSDSDRTYYGYTF,TGTGCCACCAGTGACTCGGACAGAACCTACTATGGCTACACCTTC
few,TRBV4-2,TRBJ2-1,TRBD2,CASSQERGGYNEQFF,TGTGCCAGCAGCCAAGAGCGGGGGGGCTACAATGAGCAGTTCTTC
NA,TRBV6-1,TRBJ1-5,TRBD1,CASRNRGSNQPQHF,TGTGCCAGCAGAAACAGGGGCAGCAATCAGCCCCAGCATTTT
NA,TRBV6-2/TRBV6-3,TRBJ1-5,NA,CASSYPNRVNQPQHF,TGTGCCAGCAGTTACCCAAACAGGGTAAATCAGCCCCAGCATTTT
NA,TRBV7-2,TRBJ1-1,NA,CASSLEEWPNTEAFF,TGTGCCAGCAGCTTAGAAGAATGGCCAAACACTGAAGCTTTCTTT
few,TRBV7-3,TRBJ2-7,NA,CASSLSQGGLYEQYF,TGTGCCAGCAGCTTATCCCAGGGCGGGTTGTACGAGCAGTACTTC
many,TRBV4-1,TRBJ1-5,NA,CASSQRDSQPQHF,TGCGCCAGCAGTCAGAGGGACTCTCAGCCCCAGCATTTT
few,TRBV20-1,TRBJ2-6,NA,CSTRGDSGANVLTF,TGCAGTACTCGGGGCGATTCTGGGGCCAACGTCCTGACTTTC
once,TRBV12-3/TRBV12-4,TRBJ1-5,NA,CASSSSPAGYSNQPQHF,TGTGCCAGCAGTTCCTCCCCTGCCGGGTATAGCAATCAGCCCCAGCATTTT
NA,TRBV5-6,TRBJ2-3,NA,CASSSLSSGKYF,TGTGCCAGCAGCTCACTATCGTCAGGGAAGTATTTT
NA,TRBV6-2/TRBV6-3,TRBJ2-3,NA,CASSSPLRAQYF,TGTGCCAGCAGTTCTCCCCTTCGCGCGCAGTATTTT
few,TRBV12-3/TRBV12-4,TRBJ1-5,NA,CASSPRRGGNQPQHF,TGTGCCAGCAGTCCCCGTAGGGGCGGCAATCAGCCCCAGCATTTT
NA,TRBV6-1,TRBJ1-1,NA,CASSVREAVGYEAFF,TGTGCCAGCAGCGTGCGGGAGGCGGTGGGTTATGAAGCTTTCTTT
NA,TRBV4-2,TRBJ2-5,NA,CASSQEGGATETQYF,TGTGCCAGCAGCCAAGAAGGGGGGGCCACGGAGACCCAGTACTTC
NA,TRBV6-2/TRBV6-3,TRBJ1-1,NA,CASTPSGRLYEAFF,TGTGCCAGCACACCTTCGGGCAGGCTGTACGAAGCTTTCTTT
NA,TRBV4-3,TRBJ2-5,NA,CASSQDWAWRGTQYF,TGCGCCAGCAGCCAAGATTGGGCTTGGCGCGGGACCCAGTACTTC
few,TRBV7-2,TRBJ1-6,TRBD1,CASSLVRTGDSPLHF,TGTGCCAGCAGCTTAGTCCGGACAGGGGATTCACCCCTCCACTTT
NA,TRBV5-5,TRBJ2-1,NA,CASSLDGYSYNEQFF,TGTGCCAGCAGCTTGGACGGTTACTCCTACAATGAGCAGTTCTTC
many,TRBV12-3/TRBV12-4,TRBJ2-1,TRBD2,CASSPETSGGANEQFF,TGTGCCAGCAGCCCCGAGACTAGCGGGGGGGCCAATGAGCAGTTCTTC
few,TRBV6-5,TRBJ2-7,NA,CASSYGEYSYEQYF,TGTGCCAGCAGTTACGGGGAATACTCCTACGAGCAGTACTTC
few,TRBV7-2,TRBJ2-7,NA,CASSYAYEQYF,TGTGCCAGCAGCTATGCCTACGAGCAGTACTTC
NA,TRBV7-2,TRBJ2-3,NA,CASSLLLRGGASDTQYF,TGTGCCAGCAGCTTACTCTTGCGTGGGGGGGCGTCGGATACGCAGTATTTT
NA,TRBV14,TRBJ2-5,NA,CASSLFKDGQETQYF,TGTGCCAGCAGCCTATTCAAGGACGGACAAGAGACCCAGTACTTC